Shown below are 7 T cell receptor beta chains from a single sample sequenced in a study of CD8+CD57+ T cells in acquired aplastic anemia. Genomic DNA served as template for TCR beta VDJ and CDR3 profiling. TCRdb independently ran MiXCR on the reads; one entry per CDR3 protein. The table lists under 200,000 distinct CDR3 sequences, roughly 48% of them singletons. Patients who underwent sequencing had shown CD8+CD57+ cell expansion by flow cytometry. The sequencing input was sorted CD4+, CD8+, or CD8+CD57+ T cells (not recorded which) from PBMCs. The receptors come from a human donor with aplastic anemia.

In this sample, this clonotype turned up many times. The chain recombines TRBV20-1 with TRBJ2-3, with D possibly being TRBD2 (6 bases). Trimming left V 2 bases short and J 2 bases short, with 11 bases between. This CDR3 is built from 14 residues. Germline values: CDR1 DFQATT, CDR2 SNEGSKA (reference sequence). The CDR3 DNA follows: TGCAGTGCTAGACTCAGGGAGGTCACAGATACGCAGTATTTT. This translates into CSARLREVTDTQYF.

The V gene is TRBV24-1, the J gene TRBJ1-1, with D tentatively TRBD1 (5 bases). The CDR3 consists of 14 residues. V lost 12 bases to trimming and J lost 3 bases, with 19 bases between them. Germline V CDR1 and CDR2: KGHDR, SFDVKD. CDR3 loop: CASNRRGAYTEAFF. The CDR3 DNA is TGTGCCTCAAACAGGCGGGGCGCCTACACTGAAGCTTTCTTT.

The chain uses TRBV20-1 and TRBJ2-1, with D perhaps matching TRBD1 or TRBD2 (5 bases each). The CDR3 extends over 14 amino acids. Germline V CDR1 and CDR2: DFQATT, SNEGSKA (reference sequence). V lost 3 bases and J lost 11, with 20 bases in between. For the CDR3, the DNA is TGCAGTGCTAGTAGTTCCTCCGGGGCCGGGCAGCAGTTCTTC. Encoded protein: CSASSSSGAGQQFF.

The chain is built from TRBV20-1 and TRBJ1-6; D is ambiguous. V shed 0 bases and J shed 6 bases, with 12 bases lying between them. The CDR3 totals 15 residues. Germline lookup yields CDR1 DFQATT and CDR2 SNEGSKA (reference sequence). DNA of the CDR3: TGCAGTGCTAGAGATTCGGCGGGGAGTAATTCACCCCTCCACTTT. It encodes CSARDSAGSNSPLHF.

CDR3 bases: TGTGCCAGCATCCGGCAGAACACCGGGGAGCTGTTTTTT. Its translation: CASIRQNTGELFF. The chain joins TRBV25-1 to TRBJ2-2; no definite D call. This CDR3 spans 13 amino acids. The V gene's germline CDR1 is MGHDK and CDR2 SYGVNS. Trimming took off 7 bases at V and 1 base at J, with 7 bases between the two ends.

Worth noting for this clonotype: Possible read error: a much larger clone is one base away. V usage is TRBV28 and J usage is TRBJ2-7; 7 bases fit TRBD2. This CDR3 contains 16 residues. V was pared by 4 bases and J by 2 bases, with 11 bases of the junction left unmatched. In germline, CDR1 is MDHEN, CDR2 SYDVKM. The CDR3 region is CASSSGWGGSPYEQYF. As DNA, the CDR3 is TGTGCCAGCAGTTCTGGGTGGGGAGGGAGCCCCTACGAGCAGTACTTC.

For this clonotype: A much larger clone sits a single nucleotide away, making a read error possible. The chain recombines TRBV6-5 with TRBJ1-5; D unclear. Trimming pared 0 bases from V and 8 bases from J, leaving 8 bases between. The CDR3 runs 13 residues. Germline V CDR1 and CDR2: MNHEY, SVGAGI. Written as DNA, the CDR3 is TGTGCCAGCAGTTACTCCCTTGGAGAGCCCCAGCATTTT. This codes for CASSYSLGEPQHF.